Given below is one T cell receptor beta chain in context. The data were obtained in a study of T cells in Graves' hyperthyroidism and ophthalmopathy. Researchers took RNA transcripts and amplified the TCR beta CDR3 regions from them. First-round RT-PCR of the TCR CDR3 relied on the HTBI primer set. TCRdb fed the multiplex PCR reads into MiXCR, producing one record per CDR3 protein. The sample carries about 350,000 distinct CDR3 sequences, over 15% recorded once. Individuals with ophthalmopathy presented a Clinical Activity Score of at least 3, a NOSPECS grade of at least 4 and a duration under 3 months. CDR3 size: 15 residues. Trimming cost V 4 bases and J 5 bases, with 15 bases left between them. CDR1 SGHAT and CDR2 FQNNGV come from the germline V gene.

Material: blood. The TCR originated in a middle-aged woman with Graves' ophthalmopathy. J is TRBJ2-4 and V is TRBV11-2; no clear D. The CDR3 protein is CASSSGVGIQNIQYF. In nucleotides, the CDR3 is TGTGCCAGCAGCTCTGGCGTGGGTATCCAAAACATTCAGTACTTC.